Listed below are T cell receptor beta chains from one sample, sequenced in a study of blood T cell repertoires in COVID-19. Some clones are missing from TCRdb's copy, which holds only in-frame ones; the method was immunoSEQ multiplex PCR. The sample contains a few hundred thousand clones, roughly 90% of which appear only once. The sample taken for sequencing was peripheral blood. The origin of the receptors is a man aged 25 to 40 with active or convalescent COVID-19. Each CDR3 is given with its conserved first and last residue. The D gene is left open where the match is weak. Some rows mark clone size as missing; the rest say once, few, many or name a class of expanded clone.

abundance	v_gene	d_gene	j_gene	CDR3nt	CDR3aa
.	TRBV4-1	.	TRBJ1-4	TGCGCCAGCAGCCAAGAGCCGACAGATGCAACTAATGAAAAACTGTTTTTT	CASSQEPTDATNEKLFF
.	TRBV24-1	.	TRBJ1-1	TGTGCCACTTTAGTGGGAAGGGGGACGAACACTGAAGCTTTCTTT	CATLVGRGTNTEAFF
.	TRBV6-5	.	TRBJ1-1	TGTGCCAGCACCGGGGGATGGGGGACTGAAGCTTTCTTT	CASTGGWGTEAFF
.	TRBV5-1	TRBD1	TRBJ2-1	TGCGCCAGCAGCGTCCGGACAGGGGGCGAAGGATACAATGAGCAGTTCTTC	CASSVRTGGEGYNEQFF
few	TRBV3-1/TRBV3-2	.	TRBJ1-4	TGTGCCAGCAGCCAAGCAGCAACTAATGAAAAACTGTTTTTT	CASSQAATNEKLFF
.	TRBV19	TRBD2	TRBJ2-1	TGTGCCAGTAAAGAGAGCGGGGGGGTACTACGAGAGCAGTTCTTC	CASKESGGVLREQFF
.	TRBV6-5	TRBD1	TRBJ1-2	TGTGCCAGCAGTTACGGACAGGGGTTCCGCTATGGCTACACCTTC	CASSYGQGFRYGYTF
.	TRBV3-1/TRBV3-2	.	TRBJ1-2	TGTGCCAGCAGCCAAACCGGGACTTACTATGGCTACACCTTC	CASSQTGTYYGYTF
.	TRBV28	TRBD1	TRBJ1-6	TGTGCCAGCAGTTTATTCGAGGGGGCACAATCACCCCTCCACTTT	CASSLFEGAQSPLHF
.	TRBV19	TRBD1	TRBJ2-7	TGTGCCAAAAGTGCCCGGACAGGGGGCCCCTACGAGCAGTACTTC	CAKSARTGGPYEQYF
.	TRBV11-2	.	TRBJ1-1	TGTGCCAGCAGCTTGCTTCAGGGGCTCCCAGCTGCCGAAGCTTTCTTT	CASSLLQGLPAAEAFF
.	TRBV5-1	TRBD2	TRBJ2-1	TGCGCCAGCAGCCGGACCCGGACTAGCACGCATGAGCAGTTCTTC	CASSRTRTSTHEQFF
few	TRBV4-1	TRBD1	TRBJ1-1	TGCGCCAGCAGCCGAGACCCTAAGGGACAGGGGTTATCGAACACTGAAGCTTTCTTT	CASSRDPKGQGLSNTEAFF
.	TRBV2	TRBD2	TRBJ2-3	TGTGCCAGCGAAGAACTAGCGGGACTCAGCACAGATACGCAGTATTTT	CASEELAGLSTDTQYF
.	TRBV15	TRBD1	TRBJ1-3	TGTGCCACCAGCAGGAACAGGGGGTCTGGAAACACCATATATTTT	CATSRNRGSGNTIYF
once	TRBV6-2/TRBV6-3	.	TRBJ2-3	TGTGCCAGCAGTTACCCCCTAGGGGGGGTGGAAGATACGCAGTATTTT	CASSYPLGGVEDTQYF
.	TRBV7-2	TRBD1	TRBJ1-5	TGTGCCAGCAGCTTGGTCGGGACAGGTGGGGAGCCCCAGCATTTT	CASSLVGTGGEPQHF
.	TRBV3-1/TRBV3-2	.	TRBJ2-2	TGTGCCAGCAGACTTCTGAACACCGGGGAGCTGTTTTTT	CASRLLNTGELFF
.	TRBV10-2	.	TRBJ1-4	TGCGCCAGCAGGTCGGACGAGCGGGAAAAACTGTTTTTT	CASRSDEREKLFF
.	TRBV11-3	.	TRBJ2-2	TGTGCCAGCAGCTTAGATTCAGGGGCGAACACCGGGGAGCTGTTTTTT	CASSLDSGANTGELFF
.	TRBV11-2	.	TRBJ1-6	TGTGCCAGCAGCTTAGAAGTGCCGAGCTCCTATAATTCACCCCTCCACTTT	CASSLEVPSSYNSPLHF
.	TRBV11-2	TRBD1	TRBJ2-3	TGTGCCAGCAGCAACAACAGGGGTTTGTCGGATACGCAGTATTTT	CASSNNRGLSDTQYF